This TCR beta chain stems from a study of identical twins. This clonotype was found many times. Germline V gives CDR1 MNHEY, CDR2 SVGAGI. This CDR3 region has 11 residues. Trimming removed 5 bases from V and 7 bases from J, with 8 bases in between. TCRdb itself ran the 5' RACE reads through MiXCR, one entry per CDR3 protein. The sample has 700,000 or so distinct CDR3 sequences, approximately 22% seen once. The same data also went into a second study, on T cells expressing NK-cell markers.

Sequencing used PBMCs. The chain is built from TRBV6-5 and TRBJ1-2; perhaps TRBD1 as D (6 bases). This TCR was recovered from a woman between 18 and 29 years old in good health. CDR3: CASSRGSGYTF. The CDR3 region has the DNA TGTGCCAGCAGTAGGGGGAGTGGCTACACCTTC.